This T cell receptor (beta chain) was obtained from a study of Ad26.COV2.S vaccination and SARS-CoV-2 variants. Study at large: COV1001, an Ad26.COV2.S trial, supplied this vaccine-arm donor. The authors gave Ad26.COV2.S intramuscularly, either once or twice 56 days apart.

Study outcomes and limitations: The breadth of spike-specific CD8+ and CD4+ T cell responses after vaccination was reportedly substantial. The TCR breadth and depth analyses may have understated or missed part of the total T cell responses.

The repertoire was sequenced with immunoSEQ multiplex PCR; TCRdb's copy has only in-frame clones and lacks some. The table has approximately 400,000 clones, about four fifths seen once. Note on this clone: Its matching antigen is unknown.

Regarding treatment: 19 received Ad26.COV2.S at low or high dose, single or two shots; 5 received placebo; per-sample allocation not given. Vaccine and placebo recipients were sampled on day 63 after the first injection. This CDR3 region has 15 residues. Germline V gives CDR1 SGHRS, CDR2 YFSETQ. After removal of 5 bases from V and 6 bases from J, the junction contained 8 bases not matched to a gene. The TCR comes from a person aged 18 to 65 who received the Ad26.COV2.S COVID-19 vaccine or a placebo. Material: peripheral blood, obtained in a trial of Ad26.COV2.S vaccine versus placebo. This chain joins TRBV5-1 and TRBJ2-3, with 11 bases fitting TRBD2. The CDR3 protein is CASRRSGGAWDTQYF. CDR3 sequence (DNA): TGCGCCAGCAGGCGTAGCGGGGGGGCTTGGGATACGCAGTATTTT.